One TCR beta chain is described in this entry. TCRdb analysed the 5' RACE reads with MiXCR anew, one entry per CDR3 protein. The sample carries 80,000 or so distinct CDR3 sequences, 15% recorded once. The authors' total RNA extraction used unfractionated whole blood. This sample is drawn from a study of human T cells and chemical hapten exposure. Study background: From small differences in pooled library volume came most of the variation in per-sample TCR yields.

CDR3 length: 13 residues. Trimming cost V 8 bases and J 1 base, with 12 bases left between them. The receptor was derived from a female donor in good health. This chain uses TRBV12-3 or TRBV12-4 with TRBJ2-7; TRBD2 is a possible D gene (6 bases). The CDR3 DNA reads as TGTGCCAGCGTAGGAGGGGAATCCTACGAGCAGTACTTC. This gives the protein CASVGGESYEQYF.